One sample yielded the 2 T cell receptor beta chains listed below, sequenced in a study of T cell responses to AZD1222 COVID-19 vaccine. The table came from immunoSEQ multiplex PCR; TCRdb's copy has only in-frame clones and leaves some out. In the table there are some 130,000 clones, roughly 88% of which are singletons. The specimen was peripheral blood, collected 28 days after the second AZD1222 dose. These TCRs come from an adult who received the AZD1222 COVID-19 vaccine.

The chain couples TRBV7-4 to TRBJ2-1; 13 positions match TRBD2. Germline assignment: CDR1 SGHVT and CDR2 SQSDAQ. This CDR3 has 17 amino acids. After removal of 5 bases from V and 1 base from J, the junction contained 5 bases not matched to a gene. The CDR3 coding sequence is TGTGCCAGCAGCGGTACTAGCGGGAGGGGGTCCTACAATGAGCAGTTCTTC. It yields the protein CASSGTSGRGSYNEQFF.

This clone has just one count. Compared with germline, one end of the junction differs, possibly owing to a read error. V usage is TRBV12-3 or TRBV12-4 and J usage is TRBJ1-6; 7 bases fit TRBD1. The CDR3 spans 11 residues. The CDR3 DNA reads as TGTGCCAGCAGTCTTTACAGGGGCTCGGGCTTT. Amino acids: CASSLYRGSGF.